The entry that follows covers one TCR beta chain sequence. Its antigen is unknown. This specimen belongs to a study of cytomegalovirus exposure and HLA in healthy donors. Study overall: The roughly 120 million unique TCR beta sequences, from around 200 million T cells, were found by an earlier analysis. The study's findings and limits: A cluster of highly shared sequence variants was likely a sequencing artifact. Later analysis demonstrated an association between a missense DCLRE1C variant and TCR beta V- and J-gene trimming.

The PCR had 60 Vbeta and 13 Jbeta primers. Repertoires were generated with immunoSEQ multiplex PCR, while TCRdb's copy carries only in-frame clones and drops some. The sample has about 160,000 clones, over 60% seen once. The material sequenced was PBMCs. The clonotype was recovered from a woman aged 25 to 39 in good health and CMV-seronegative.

The CDR3, as DNA: TGTGCCAGCAGCGCAGAAAGGACTAGCGGGACAAACGAGCAGTACTTC. It encodes CASSAERTSGTNEQYF. The chain employs TRBV9 and TRBJ2-7; TRBD2 matches 12 bases. After removal of 3 bases from V and 5 bases from J, the junction contained 9 bases not matched to a gene. CDR3 length: 16 amino acids. CDR1 is SGDLS and CDR2 is YYNGEE in the germline V gene. The complete variable domain, with remaining parts taken from reference TRBV9 and TRBJ2-7, reads DSGVTQTPKHLITATGQRVTLRCSPRSGDLSVYWYQQSLDQGLQFLIQYYNGEERAKGNILERFSAQQFPDLHSELNLSSLELGDSALYFCASSAERTSGTNEQYFGPGTRLTVT.